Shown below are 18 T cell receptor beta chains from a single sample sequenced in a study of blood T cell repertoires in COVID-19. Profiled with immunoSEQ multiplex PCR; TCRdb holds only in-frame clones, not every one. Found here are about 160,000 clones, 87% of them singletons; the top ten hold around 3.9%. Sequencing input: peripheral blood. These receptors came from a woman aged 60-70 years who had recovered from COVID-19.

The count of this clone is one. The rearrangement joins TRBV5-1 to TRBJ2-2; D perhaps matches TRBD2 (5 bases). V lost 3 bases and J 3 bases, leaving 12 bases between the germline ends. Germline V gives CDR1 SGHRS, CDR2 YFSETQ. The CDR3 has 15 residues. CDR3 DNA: TGCGCCAGCAGCTGGATGGACTCGTACACCGGGGAGCTGTTTTTT. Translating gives CASSWMDSYTGELFF.

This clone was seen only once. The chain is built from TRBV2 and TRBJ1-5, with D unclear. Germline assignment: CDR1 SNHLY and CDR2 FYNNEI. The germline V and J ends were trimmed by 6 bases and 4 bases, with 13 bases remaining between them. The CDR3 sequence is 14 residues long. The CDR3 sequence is CASRADTRNQPQHF. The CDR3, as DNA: TGTGCCAGCAGGGCAGACACAAGAAATCAGCCCCAGCATTTT.

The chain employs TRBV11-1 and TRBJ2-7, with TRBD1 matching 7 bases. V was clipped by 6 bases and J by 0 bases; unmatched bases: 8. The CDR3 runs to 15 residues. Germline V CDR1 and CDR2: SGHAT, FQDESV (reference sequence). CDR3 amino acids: CASRPDRVGSYEQYF. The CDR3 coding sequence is TGTGCCAGCAGACCAGACAGGGTAGGCTCCTACGAGCAGTACTTC.

CDR3 nucleotides: TGTGCCAGCAGCCCTAGGCCCGGAGCCGACAGGGGGCTAGCCAAAAACATTCAGTACTTC. Amino acids: CASSPRPGADRGLAKNIQYF. This chain connects TRBV7-6 to TRBJ2-4, with 10 bases matching TRBD1. The CDR3 totals 20 residues. In germline, CDR1 is SGHVS, CDR2 FNYEAQ. V shed 5 bases, J shed 0 bases, and the junction held 16 bases outside the gene matches. The full variable domain, its missing parts supplied by reference TRBV7-6 and TRBJ2-4, is GAGVSQSPRYKVTKRGQDVALRCDPISGHVSLYWYRQALGQGPEFLTYFNYEAQQDKSGLPNDRFSAERPEGSISTLTIQRTEQRDSAMYRCASSPRPGADRGLAKNIQYFGAGTRLSVL.

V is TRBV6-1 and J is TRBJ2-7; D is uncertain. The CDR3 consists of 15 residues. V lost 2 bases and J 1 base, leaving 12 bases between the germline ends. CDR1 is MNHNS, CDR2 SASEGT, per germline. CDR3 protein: CASSEPRGSSYEQYF. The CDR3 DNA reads TGTGCCAGCAGTGAACCCAGAGGCTCATCCTACGAGCAGTACTTC.

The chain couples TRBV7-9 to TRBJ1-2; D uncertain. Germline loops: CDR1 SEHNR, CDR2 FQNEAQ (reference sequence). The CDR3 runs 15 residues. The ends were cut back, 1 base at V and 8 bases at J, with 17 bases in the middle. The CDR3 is CASSLGQYREHGYTF. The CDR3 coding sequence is TGTGCCAGCAGCTTAGGCCAGTACAGAGAGCACGGCTACACCTTC.

CDR3 nucleotide sequence: TGTGCCAGCTCCCCGGGACAGGGGTCTCGGGGTGAGCAGTTCTTC. Translating it yields CASSPGQGSRGEQFF. The chain uses TRBV18 and TRBJ2-1, with 10 bases lining up with TRBD1. Germline trimming cut 6 bases from V and 9 bases from J; bases unmatched to any gene: 11. Germline V gene lookup returns CDR1 KGHSH and CDR2 LQKENI. CDR3 size: 15 residues.

The CDR3 reads CASSDRGSGTTSTDTQYF. CDR3 DNA: TGTGCCAGCAGTGACAGGGGGTCGGGAACCACTAGCACAGATACGCAGTATTTT. The rearrangement links TRBV6-4 to TRBJ2-3; weak D call: TRBD1 (6 bases). The CDR3 length is 18 residues. V was shortened by 2 bases and J by 0 bases, with 18 bases between the two germline ends. Germline lookup yields CDR1 MRHNA and CDR2 SNTAGT.

CDR3 DNA sequence: TGTGCCAGTAGTATTCAAGCGGGGGACCAAGAGACCCAGTACTTC. Translating it yields CASSIQAGDQETQYF. The chain has TRBV19 and TRBJ2-5; 8 nucleotides align to TRBD2. V was pared by 3 bases and J by 0 bases, with 3 bases of the junction left unmatched. Germline-derived CDR1 and CDR2 are LNHDA and SQIVND (reference sequence). The length of the CDR3 is 15 residues.

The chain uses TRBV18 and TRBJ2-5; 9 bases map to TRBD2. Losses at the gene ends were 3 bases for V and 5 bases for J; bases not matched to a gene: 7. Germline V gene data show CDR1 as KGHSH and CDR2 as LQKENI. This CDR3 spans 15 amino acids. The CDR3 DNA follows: TGTGCCAGCTCACCGAATAGCGGGGGTGTGGAGACCCAGTACTTC. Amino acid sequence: CASSPNSGGVETQYF. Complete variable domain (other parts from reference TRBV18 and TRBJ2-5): NAGVMQNPRHLVRRRGQEARLRCSPMKGHSHVYWYRQLPEEGLKFMVYLQKENIIDESGMPKERFSAEFPKEGPSILRIQQVVRGDSAAYFCASSPNSGGVETQYFGPGTRLLVL.

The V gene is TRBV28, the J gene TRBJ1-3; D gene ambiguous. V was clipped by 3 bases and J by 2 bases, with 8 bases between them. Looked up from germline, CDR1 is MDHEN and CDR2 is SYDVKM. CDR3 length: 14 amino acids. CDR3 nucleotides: TGTGCCAGCAGTTTGAACAACGCTGGAAACACCATATATTTT. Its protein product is CASSLNNAGNTIYF.

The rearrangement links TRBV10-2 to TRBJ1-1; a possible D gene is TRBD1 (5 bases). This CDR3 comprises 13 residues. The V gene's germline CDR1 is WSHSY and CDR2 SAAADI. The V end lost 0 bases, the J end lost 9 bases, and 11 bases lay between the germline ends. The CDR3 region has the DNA TGCGCCAGCAGTGAGTCGAATGGGGCAAAAGCTTTCTTT. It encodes CASSESNGAKAFF.

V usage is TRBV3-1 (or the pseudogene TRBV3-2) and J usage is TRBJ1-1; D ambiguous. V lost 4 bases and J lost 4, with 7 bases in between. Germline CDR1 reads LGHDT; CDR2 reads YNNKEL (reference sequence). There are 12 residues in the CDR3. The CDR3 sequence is CASSRGSTEAFF. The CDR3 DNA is TGTGCCAGCAGCCGCGGAAGCACTGAAGCTTTCTTT.

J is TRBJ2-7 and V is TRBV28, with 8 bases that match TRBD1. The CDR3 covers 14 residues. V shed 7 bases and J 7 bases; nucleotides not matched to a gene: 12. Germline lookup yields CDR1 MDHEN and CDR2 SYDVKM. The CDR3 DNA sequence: TGTGCCAGCAACCACCGGGACAGGTTTTCTGAGCAGTACTTC. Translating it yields CASNHRDRFSEQYF.

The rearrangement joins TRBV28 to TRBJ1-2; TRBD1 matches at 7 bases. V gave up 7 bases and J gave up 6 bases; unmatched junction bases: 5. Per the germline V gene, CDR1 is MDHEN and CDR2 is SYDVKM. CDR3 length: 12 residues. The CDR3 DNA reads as TGTGCCAGCACCCTTGGGACAGATGGCTACACCTTC. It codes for CASTLGTDGYTF.

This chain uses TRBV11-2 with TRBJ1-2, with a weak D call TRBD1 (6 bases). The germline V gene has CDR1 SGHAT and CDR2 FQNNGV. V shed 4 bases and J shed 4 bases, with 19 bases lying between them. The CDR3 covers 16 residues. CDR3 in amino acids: CASSSQIWTEGYGYTF. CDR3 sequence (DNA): TGTGCCAGCAGCTCACAGATTTGGACAGAGGGCTATGGCTACACCTTC.

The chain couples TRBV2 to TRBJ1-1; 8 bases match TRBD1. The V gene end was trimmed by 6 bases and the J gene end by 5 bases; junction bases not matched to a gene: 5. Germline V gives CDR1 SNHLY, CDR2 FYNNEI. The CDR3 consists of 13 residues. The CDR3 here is CASRFQGATEAFF. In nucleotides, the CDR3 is TGTGCCAGCAGATTCCAGGGGGCGACTGAAGCTTTCTTT. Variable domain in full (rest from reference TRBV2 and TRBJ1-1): EPEVTQTPSHQVTQMGQEVILRCVPISNHLYFYWYRQILGQKVEFLVSFYNNEISEKSEIFDDQFSVERPDGSNFTLKIRSTKLEDSAMYFCASRFQGATEAFFGQGTRLTVV.

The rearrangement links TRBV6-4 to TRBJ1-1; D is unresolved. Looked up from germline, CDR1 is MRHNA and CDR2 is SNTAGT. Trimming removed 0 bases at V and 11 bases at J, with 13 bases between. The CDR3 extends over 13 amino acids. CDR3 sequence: CASSDSPGLAAFF. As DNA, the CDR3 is TGTGCCAGCAGTGACTCGCCAGGCCTTGCTGCTTTCTTT.